This T cell receptor (gamma chain) was sequenced during a study of Vδ1+ human thymocytes. Study-wide findings and caveats: Thymic TRG and TRD repertoires appeared highly polyclonal, with Gaussian CDR3 length distributions.

The CDR3 length is 13 residues. From germline, CDR1 is VENAVY and CDR2 YDSYNSRV. V shed 4 bases, J shed 12 bases, and the junction held 15 bases outside the gene matches. This clone has more than one count but fewer than ten. Its target is unknown. Extracted RNA was reverse transcribed into cDNA. Multiplex PCR used pooled V-gene forward primers and a constant-region reverse primer to amplify CDR3s. TCRdb re-called the multiplex PCR reads through CATT. Found here are 25,000 to 35,000 gamma-chain clones, around 18% of them singletons; the top ten hold roughly 1.9%. The V call is TRGV8, the J call TRGJ1 or TRGJ2. The specimen was Vdelta1+ gamma-delta thymocytes from the thymus. Subset in this sample: FACS-sorted CD3+ TCRalphabeta- TCRVdelta1+ TCRVdelta2- thymocytes. This clonotype originated in a boy younger than two who had congenital heart surgery. The CDR3 DNA follows: TGTGCCACCTGGGACCCACCGGGGGTACGGAAACTCTTT. Residues: CATWDPPGVRKLF.